The clone carrying this T cell receptor beta chain was observed many times. Its antigen is as yet unknown. The CDR3 loop spans 15 amino acids. Germline V gene data show CDR1 as SGHTA and CDR2 as FQGNSA. V lost 0 bases and J lost 0; bases outside the gene matches: 2. The time point denotes: newly diagnosed GD, antithyroid drugs for less than 3 months. The TCR library was prepared using RNA isolated from PBMCs. Investigators prepared the TCR beta libraries by applying iRepertoire HTBI primers and Arm-PCR of CDR3 regions. Original data processing: Analysis of the samples identified 50 to 70 TRBV and 14 to 15 TRBJ segments. TCRdb reanalysed the multiplex PCR reads using MiXCR and keeps one entry per CDR3 protein. V and J calls and clone size were set by TCRdb, not the authors. The sample consists of over 450,000 distinct CDR3 sequences, 12% of them appearing once. The entry originates in a study of regulatory T cells in long-lasting Graves disease.

Study-wide findings and caveats: Patients with persistent Graves' had lower TCR diversity than newly diagnosed patients.

The sample was also linked to a second study, of T cells in Graves' hyperthyroidism and ophthalmopathy. That study reports: HTBI primers were employed in a first-round RT-PCR of the TCR CDR3. The model made its ophthalmopathy prediction, and onset followed a median around six months later.

This chain joins TRBV7-2 and TRBJ2-7, with 7 bases identical to TRBD1. Here the sequenced sample was peripheral blood mononuclear cells (PBMCs), taken at new diagnosis, from a patient treated with antithyroid drugs. This TCR was recovered from a woman in her 30s with Graves disease. The CDR3 coding sequence is TGTGCCAGCAGCTTAGCCTCAGGGGGCTCCTACGAGCAGTACTTC. It yields the protein CASSLASGGSYEQYF. The whole variable domain, filled in from reference TRBV7-2 and TRBJ2-7, reads GAGVSQSPSNKVTEKGKDVELRCDPISGHTALYWYRQSLGQGLEFLIYFQGNSAPDKSGLPSDRFSAERTGGSVSTLTIQRTQQEDSAVYLCASSLASGGSYEQYFGPGTRLTVT.